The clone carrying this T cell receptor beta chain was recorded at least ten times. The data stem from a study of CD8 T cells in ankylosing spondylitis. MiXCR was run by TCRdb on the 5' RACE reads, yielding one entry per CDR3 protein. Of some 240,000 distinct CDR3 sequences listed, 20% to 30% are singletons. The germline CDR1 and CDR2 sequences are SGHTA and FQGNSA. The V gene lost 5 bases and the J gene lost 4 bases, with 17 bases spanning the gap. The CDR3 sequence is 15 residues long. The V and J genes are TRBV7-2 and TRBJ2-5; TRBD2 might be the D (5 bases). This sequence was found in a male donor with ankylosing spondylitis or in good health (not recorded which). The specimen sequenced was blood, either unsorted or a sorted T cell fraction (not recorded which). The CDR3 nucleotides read TGTGCCAGCAGCAATCAGGCCCGAGGGAGAGAGACCCAGTACTTC. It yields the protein CASSNQARGRETQYF.